The next 15 T cell receptor beta chains were all read from a single sample in a study of blood T cell repertoires in COVID-19. Data came from immunoSEQ multiplex PCR; TCRdb stores just in-frame clones and leaves some out. This sample yields approximately 160,000 clones, of which about 85% are seen a single time; less than 10% belongs to the top ten. Sequenced input: peripheral blood. The receptors come from a woman aged 55-69 years with COVID-19, enrolled during active disease.

This clone was seen more than once but under ten times. Here the CDR3 reads CASSPGLAGGHNEQFF. In DNA, the CDR3 is TGCGCCAGCAGCCCGGGACTAGCGGGAGGACACAATGAGCAGTTCTTC. The chain has TRBV5-1 and TRBJ2-1; 15 bases align to TRBD2. Germline loops: CDR1 SGHRS, CDR2 YFSETQ. Unmatched junction bases numbered 4, after V lost 4 bases and J lost 5 bases. The CDR3 length is 16 residues.

This clone was observed a single time. The gene calls are TRBV5-1 and TRBJ2-5, with 10 bases that match TRBD2. Germline loops: CDR1 SGHRS, CDR2 YFSETQ. The CDR3 sequence is 15 residues long. V was pared by 1 base and J by 2 bases, with 2 bases of the junction left unmatched. The CDR3, as DNA: TGCGCCAGCAGCTTGACTAGCGGGGTACAAGAGACCCAGTACTTC. This translates into CASSLTSGVQETQYF.

The chain links TRBV27 to TRBJ1-5, with D uncertain. This CDR3 is 14 amino acids long. CDR1 is MNHEY and CDR2 is SMNVEV in the germline V gene (reference sequence). Trimming removed 1 base at V and 9 bases at J, with 13 bases between. The CDR3 DNA follows: TGTGCCAGCAGTTTATTAGGCTCGGCGGGGCCCCAGCATTTT. Protein: CASSLLGSAGPQHF.

The genes are TRBV5-4 and TRBJ1-4; a weak D match, TRBD1 (5 bases). This CDR3 spans 14 amino acids. Looked up from germline, CDR1 is SGHNT and CDR2 is YYREEE (reference sequence). V was trimmed by 2 bases and J by 6 bases, leaving 11 bases between them. As DNA, the CDR3 is TGTGCCAGCAGCTTCAGAGGGACTTATGAAAAACTGTTTTTT. Translation: CASSFRGTYEKLFF.

Worth noting for this clone: Other nucleotide sequences from this sample produce the same CDR3. The rearrangement links TRBV5-4 to TRBJ2-5, with TRBD1 as a possible D gene (6 bases). The CDR3 spans 13 residues. The germline CDR1 and CDR2 sequences are SGHNT and YYREEE (reference sequence). Trimming shortened V by 4 bases and J by 5 bases, and 12 bases separated the two germline ends. This CDR3 is CASSRQVGETQYF. The CDR3 bases are TGTGCCAGCAGCCGACAGGTAGGGGAGACCCAGTACTTC.

V is TRBV7-2 and J is TRBJ1-5; 8 positions agree with TRBD1. J was trimmed by 5 bases and V by 5 bases; bases with no gene match: 5. The CDR3 is 14 amino acids. Per germline, CDR1 SGHTA and CDR2 FQGNSA. The chain's CDR3 is CASSLDRGYQPQHF. CDR3 bases: TGTGCCAGCAGCCTAGACAGGGGATATCAGCCCCAGCATTTT.

This rearrangement joins TRBV5-1 to TRBJ1-3; TRBD1 aligns across 7 bases. The V gene's germline CDR1 is SGHRS and CDR2 YFSETQ. Trimming cost V 4 bases and J 2 bases; bases outside gene matches: 6. The CDR3 spans 15 residues. The CDR3 DNA is TGCGCCAGCAGCGCGGCTACAGGGGCTGGAAACACCATATATTTT. Protein: CASSAATGAGNTIYF.

The chain joins TRBV18 to TRBJ2-2; the match to TRBD1 covers 8 bases. Germline CDR1 KGHSH, CDR2 LQKENI. V was pared by 2 bases and J by 7 bases, with 9 bases of the junction left unmatched. This CDR3 has 16 residues. This chain's CDR3 is CASSPNLGQVVGELFF. The CDR3 nucleotides read TGTGCCAGCTCACCAAACCTGGGACAGGTGGTCGGGGAGCTGTTTTTT.

The V gene is TRBV14, the J gene TRBJ2-2; possibly TRBD1 for D (6 bases). Germline V gene data show CDR1 as SGHDN and CDR2 as FVKESK. V lost 1 base to trimming and J lost 7 bases, with 13 bases between them. This CDR3 has 15 amino acids. The chain's CDR3 is CASSQVGGGIGELFF. DNA of the CDR3: TGTGCCAGCAGCCAAGTTGGGGGCGGCATCGGGGAGCTGTTTTTT.

The V and J genes are TRBV7-3 and TRBJ2-3, with a weak D call TRBD2 (7 bases). V lost 5 bases to trimming and J lost 3 bases, with 18 bases between them. The CDR3 spans 16 residues. Germline V gene sequence: CDR1 SGHTA, CDR2 FQGTGA. CDR3 amino acids: CASSIKGGAGTDTQYF. CDR3 nucleotides: TGTGCCAGCAGCATTAAAGGGGGGGCAGGGACAGATACGCAGTATTTT.

The genes are TRBV5-1 and TRBJ2-2; no reliable D call. V was pared by 1 base and J by 2 bases, with 6 bases between. This CDR3 comprises 14 residues. Germline-derived CDR1 and CDR2 are SGHRS and YFSETQ. The CDR3, as DNA: TGCGCCAGCAGCTTGTCCGTTAACACCGGGGAGCTGTTTTTT. This codes for CASSLSVNTGELFF.

V usage is TRBV6-2 or TRBV6-3 and J usage is TRBJ2-7; 14 nucleotides align to TRBD2. The CDR3 loop spans 16 amino acids. V trimming: 5 bases; J trimming: 7 bases; junction bases outside the gene matches: 10. Germline V gene data show CDR1 as MNHEY and CDR2 as SVGEGT. CDR3 protein: CASSKQGTSGRWEQYF. The CDR3 nucleotides are TGTGCCAGCAGTAAACAGGGGACTAGCGGGAGATGGGAGCAGTACTTC.

This chain uses TRBV7-9 with TRBJ2-1; 9 bases agree with TRBD1. The CDR3 covers 15 residues. V was clipped by 3 bases and J by 4 bases; unmatched bases: 4. Germline V gives CDR1 SEHNR, CDR2 FQNEAQ (reference sequence). CDR3 sequence: CASSFGQGWYNEQFF. CDR3 DNA: TGTGCCAGCAGCTTTGGACAGGGGTGGTACAATGAGCAGTTCTTC.

The table lists this clone with a count of one. The chain has TRBV5-6 and TRBJ1-5; D may be TRBD1 (5 bases). The germline V gene encodes CDR1 SGHDT and CDR2 YYEEEE. Trimming removed 0 bases from V and 9 bases from J, with 10 bases in between. There are 13 residues in the CDR3. Written as DNA, the CDR3 is TGTGCCAGCAGCTTGGGGAGGGGAAGGCCCCAGCATTTT. This gives the protein CASSLGRGRPQHF.

This clone was found a few times. The chain joins TRBV6-5 to TRBJ2-1, with 14 nucleotides matching TRBD2. Trimming removed 9 bases from V and 7 bases from J; junction bases left unmatched: 5. Germline V gives CDR1 MNHEY, CDR2 SVGAGI. This CDR3 is built from 14 residues. DNA for the CDR3: TGTGCCAGTCAGGGGACTAGCGGGGGTAATGAGCAGTTCTTC. It specifies CASQGTSGGNEQFF.